The next 16 T cell receptor beta chains were all read from a single sample in a study of lung T cells in sarcoidosis with Löfgren's syndrome. TCRdb re-analysed the reads in MiXCR, keeping a single row per CDR3 protein. The table has roughly 19,000 distinct CDR3 sequences, less than 25% seen once. Sequencing input: CD4+ T cells from PBMCs. These receptors were taken from a human donor with sarcoidosis (Löfgren's syndrome or another form), or a control subject (not recorded which).

This clonotype was seen ten or more times. The chain employs TRBV7-8 and TRBJ2-5; D gene ambiguous. The CDR3 consists of 11 residues. V gave up 5 bases and J gave up 6 bases, with 7 bases separating them. Germline lookup yields CDR1 SGHVS and CDR2 FQNEAQ. The CDR3 nucleotides are TGTGCCAGCAGCCCCCTCCAGACCCAGTACTTC. As protein: CASSPLQTQYF.

This clonotype has only a few counts. This may arise from a read error, as a much more abundant clone is one base away. V gene TRBV20-1 combines with J gene TRBJ1-1; D is unclear. Germline-derived CDR1 and CDR2 are DFQATT and SNEGSKA (reference sequence). V was trimmed by 0 bases and J by 3 bases, leaving 5 bases between them. The CDR3 runs to 12 residues. CDR3 protein: CSARDGDTEAFF. The CDR3 DNA sequence: TGCAGTGCTAGAGATGGGGACACTGAAGCTTTCTTT.

In this sample, this clonotype turned up many times. The rearrangement uses TRBV3-1 and TRBJ2-7; 8 nucleotides line up with TRBD2. Per the germline V gene, CDR1 is LGHDT and CDR2 is YNNKEL (reference sequence). The ends lost 4 bases at V and 0 bases at J; junction bases unmatched: 2. The CDR3 totals 14 residues. The CDR3 protein is CASSRAGGSYEQYF. DNA of the CDR3: TGTGCCAGCAGCCGGGCGGGGGGCTCCTACGAGCAGTACTTC.

There are a few counts of this clonotype. With a much larger clone just one base away, this may be a read error. The chain is built from TRBV2 and TRBJ2-5, with 7 positions matching TRBD1. This CDR3 comprises 12 residues. Germline-derived CDR1 and CDR2 are SNHLY and FYNNEI. With V trimmed by 11 bases and J by 9 bases, 12 bases remained unmatched. The CDR3 DNA sequence: TGTGCCGGCATTGAACAGGGGACCGCCCAGTACTTC. Its protein is CAGIEQGTAQYF. The complete variable domain, with remaining parts taken from reference TRBV2 and TRBJ2-5, reads EPEVTQTPSHQVTQMGQEVILRCVPISNHLYFYWYRQILGQKVEFLVSFYNNEISEKSEIFDDQFSVERPDGSNFTLKIRSTKLEDSAMYFCAGIEQGTAQYFGPGTRLLVL.

For this clonotype: Since a much larger clone is just one base distant, this may be a read error. The V and J genes are TRBV12-3 or TRBV12-4 and TRBJ2-7; a weak D match, TRBD1 (6 bases). The CDR3 extends over 14 amino acids. V dropped 5 bases and J dropped 6 bases, with 17 bases sitting between them. The CDR3 reads CASSGLTGLCEQYF. The DNA for the CDR3 is TGTGCCAGCAGTGGTCTGACAGGCCTCTGCGAGCAGTACTTC.

By frequency in the sample, this clonotype is medium-sized (0.01 to 0.1%). The V and J genes are TRBV7-6 and TRBJ1-1, with D possibly being TRBD1 (6 bases). The germline CDR1 and CDR2 sequences are SGHVS and FNYEAQ. Trimming stripped 5 bases from V and 8 bases from J, with 12 bases between. The CDR3 contains 12 residues. CDR3 DNA sequence: TGTGCCAGCAGCATGATCGGACAGGAAGCTTTCTTT. As protein: CASSMIGQEAFF.

This clonotype was seen at least ten times. The CDR3 reads CASSSGTGWDNQPQHF. The CDR3, as DNA: TGTGCCAGCAGCTCAGGGACAGGGTGGGACAATCAGCCCCAGCATTTT. This rearrangement joins TRBV7-2 to TRBJ1-5, with 9 bases matching TRBD1. From germline, CDR1 is SGHTA and CDR2 FQGNSA. This CDR3 region has 16 residues. V was clipped by 4 bases and J by 3 bases; unmatched bases: 7.

This clonotype was seen repeatedly, ten times or more. This chain connects TRBV11-2 to TRBJ2-3; TRBD1 agrees at 10 bases. Germline V gene lookup returns CDR1 SGHAT and CDR2 FQNNGV. This CDR3 region has 16 residues. The V gene end was trimmed by 2 bases and the J gene end by 2 bases; junction bases not matched to a gene: 4. The CDR3 protein is CASSLLGTGATDTQYF. The CDR3, as DNA: TGTGCCAGCAGCTTATTGGGGACAGGGGCCACAGATACGCAGTATTTT.

The chain recombines TRBV5-6 with TRBJ2-1; D might be TRBD2 (5 bases). Germline CDR1 and CDR2: SGHDT and YYEEEE. This CDR3 contains 17 residues. Trimming took off 4 bases at V and 8 bases at J, with 25 bases between the two ends. CDR3 amino acids: CASSPDSWELRVDEQFF. In nucleotides, the CDR3 is TGTGCCAGCAGCCCAGATTCCTGGGAGCTTCGGGTCGATGAGCAGTTCTTC.

This clonotype was recorded many times. CDR3 in amino acids: CASSSGTGGWETQYF. DNA for the CDR3: TGTGCCAGCAGCTCCGGGACAGGGGGCTGGGAGACCCAGTACTTC. The V and J genes are TRBV7-2 and TRBJ2-5; 12 bases match TRBD1. V was pared by 4 bases and J by 5 bases, with 5 bases of the junction left unmatched. The CDR3 length is 15 residues. From germline, CDR1 is SGHTA and CDR2 FQGNSA.

This clonotype appeared a few times. This may be a read error, as it is one base from a much larger clone. The genes are TRBV10-3 and TRBJ1-1; no reliable D call. Germline V CDR1 and CDR2: ENHRY, SYGVKD. The CDR3 length is 12 residues. The CDR3: CAVSAWNTEAFF. The CDR3 DNA reads as TGTGCCGTCAGTGCGTGGAACACTGAAGCTTTCTTT.

As to this clonotype: A read error may be the cause here, since a much bigger clone is one base away. V and J are TRBV29-1 and TRBJ1-4; tentatively, D is TRBD1 (5 bases). Germline assignment: CDR1 SQVTM and CDR2 ANQGSEA. The CDR3 consists of 14 residues. The CDR3 sequence: CSVSTAGGNEKLSF. In DNA, the CDR3 is TGCAGCGTTTCCACAGCTGGGGGAAATGAAAAACTGTCTTTT.

This clonotype showed up many times. The chain uses TRBV10-2 and TRBJ2-7; D call uncertain. CDR3 size: 12 residues. Trimming shortened V by 6 bases and J by 3 bases, and 9 bases separated the two germline ends. Looked up from germline, CDR1 is WSHSY and CDR2 is SAAADI. CDR3 DNA sequence: TGCGCCAGCAGGGACGGAGTCTACGAGCAGTACTTC. Its translation is CASRDGVYEQYF.

Turning to this clonotype: This clone may be a read error of a much larger clone one base away. The rearrangement links TRBV9 to TRBJ1-6; D is unclear. CDR3 length: 15 amino acids. In germline, CDR1 is SGDLS, CDR2 YYNGEE. V gave up 4 bases and J gave up 7 bases, with 15 bases separating them. The CDR3 loop is CASSIRGVQNSPLHF. The CDR3 coding sequence is TGTGCCAGCAGCATCCGCGGGGTGCAAAATTCACCCCTCCACTTT. The variable domain in full, completed from reference TRBV9 and TRBJ1-6, reads DSGVTQTPKHLITATGQRVTLRCSPRSGDLSVYWYQQSLDQGLQFLIQYYNGEERAKGNILERFSAQQFPDLHSELNLSSLELGDSALYFCASSIRGVQNSPLHFGNGTRLTVT.

This clonotype was picked up many times. Relative to the germline gene, one junction end is altered; a read error may explain this. The chain couples TRBV7-2 to TRBJ1-2, with D unclear. The CDR3 is 12 amino acids. CDR1 is SGHTA and CDR2 is FQGNSA in the germline V gene. CDR3 loop: CASSSQALATQW. The CDR3, as DNA: TGTGCCAGCAGCTCCCAAGCCCTAGCTACACAATGG.

The chain uses TRBV6-9 and TRBJ2-3; TRBD2 aligns across 10 bases. Germline CDR1 and CDR2: MNHGY and SVAAGI. This CDR3 has 15 amino acids. The V and J ends lost 5 bases and 14 bases, in that order; junction bases with no gene match: 16. Here the CDR3 DNA reads TGTGCCAGCAGTCATTTAGCGGGAGGTAAAGATACCCGGTATTTT. This codes for CASSHLAGGKDTRYF.